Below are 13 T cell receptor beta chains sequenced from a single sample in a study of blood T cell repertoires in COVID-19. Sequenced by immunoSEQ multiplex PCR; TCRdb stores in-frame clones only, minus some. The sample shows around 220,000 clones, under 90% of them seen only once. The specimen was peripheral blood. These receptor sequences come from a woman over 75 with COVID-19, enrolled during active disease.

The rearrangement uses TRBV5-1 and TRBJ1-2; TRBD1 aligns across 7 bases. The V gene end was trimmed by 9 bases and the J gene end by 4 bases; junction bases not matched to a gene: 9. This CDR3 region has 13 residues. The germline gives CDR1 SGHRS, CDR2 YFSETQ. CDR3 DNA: TGCGCCACCTCTTCCGGGACAGCCTATGGCTACACCTTC. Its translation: CATSSGTAYGYTF.

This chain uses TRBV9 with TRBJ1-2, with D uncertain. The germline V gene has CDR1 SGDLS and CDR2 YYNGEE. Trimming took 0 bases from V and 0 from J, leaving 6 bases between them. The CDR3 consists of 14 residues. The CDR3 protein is CASSVVTANYGYTF. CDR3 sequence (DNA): TGTGCCAGCAGCGTAGTAACGGCTAACTATGGCTACACCTTC.

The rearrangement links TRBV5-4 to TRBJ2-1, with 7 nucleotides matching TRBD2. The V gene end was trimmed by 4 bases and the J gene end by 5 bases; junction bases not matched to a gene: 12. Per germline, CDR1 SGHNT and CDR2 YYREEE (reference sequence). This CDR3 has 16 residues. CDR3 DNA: TGTGCCAGCAGCGCGTCGTCCGGGACTACGAACAATGAGCAGTTCTTC. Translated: CASSASSGTTNNEQFF.

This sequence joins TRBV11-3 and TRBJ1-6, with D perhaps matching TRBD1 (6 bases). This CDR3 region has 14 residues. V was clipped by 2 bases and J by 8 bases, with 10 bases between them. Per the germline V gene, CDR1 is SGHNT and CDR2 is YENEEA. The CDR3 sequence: CASSLMPGDSPLHF. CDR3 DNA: TGTGCCAGCAGCTTAATGCCAGGGGATTCACCCCTCCACTTT.

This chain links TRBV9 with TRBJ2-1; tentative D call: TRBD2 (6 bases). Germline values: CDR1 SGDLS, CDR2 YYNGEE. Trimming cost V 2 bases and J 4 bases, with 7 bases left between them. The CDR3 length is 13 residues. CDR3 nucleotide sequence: TGTGCCAGCAGCGTGGAGGGTTACAATGAGCAGTTCTTC. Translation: CASSVEGYNEQFF.

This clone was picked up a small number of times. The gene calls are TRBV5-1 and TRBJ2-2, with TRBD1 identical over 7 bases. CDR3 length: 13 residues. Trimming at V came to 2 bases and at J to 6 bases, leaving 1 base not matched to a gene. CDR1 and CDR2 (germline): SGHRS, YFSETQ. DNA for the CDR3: TGCGCCAGCAGCTTAACAGGGGCCGGGGAGCTGTTTTTT. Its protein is CASSLTGAGELFF.

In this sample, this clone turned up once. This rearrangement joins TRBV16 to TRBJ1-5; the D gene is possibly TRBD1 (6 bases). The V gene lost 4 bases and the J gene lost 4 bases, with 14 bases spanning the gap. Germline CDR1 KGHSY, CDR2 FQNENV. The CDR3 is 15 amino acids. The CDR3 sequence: CASSPMTGDNQPQHF. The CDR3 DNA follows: TGTGCCAGCAGCCCCATGACAGGAGATAATCAGCCCCAGCATTTT.

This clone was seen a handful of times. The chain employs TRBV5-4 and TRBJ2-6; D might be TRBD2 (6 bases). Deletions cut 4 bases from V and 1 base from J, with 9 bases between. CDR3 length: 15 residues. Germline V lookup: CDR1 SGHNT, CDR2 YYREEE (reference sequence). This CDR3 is CASSPRGSGANVLTF. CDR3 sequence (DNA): TGTGCCAGCAGCCCCCGGGGGTCTGGGGCCAACGTCCTGACTTTC.

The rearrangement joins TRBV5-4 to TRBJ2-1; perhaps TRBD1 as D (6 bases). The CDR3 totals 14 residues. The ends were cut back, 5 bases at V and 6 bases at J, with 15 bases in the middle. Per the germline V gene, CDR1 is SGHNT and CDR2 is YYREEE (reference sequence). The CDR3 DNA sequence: TGTGCCAGCAGTATACAGGGCCCCGGCAATGAGCAGTTCTTC. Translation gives CASSIQGPGNEQFF.

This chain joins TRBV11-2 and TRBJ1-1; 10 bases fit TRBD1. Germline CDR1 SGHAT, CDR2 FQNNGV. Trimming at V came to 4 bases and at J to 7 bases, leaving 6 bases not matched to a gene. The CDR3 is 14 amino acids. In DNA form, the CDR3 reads TGTGCCAGCAGCTCGGACAGGGGGGCTTATGAAGCTTTCTTT. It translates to CASSSDRGAYEAFF.

The CDR3 protein is CSVEVAGAGTDTQYF. CDR3 bases: TGCAGCGTTGAAGTGGCGGGTGCTGGCACAGATACGCAGTATTTT. This chain uses TRBV29-1 with TRBJ2-3; a possible D gene is TRBD2 (5 bases). CDR1 is SQVTM and CDR2 is ANQGSEA in the germline V gene. The length of the CDR3 is 15 residues. Trimming removed 1 base from V and 1 base from J, with 12 bases in between.

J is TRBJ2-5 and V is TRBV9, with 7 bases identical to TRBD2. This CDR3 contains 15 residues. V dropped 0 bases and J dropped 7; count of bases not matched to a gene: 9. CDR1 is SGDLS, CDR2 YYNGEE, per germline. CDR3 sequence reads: CASSVGAGLTGTQYF. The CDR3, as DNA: TGTGCCAGCAGCGTAGGGGCGGGACTAACGGGGACCCAGTACTTC.

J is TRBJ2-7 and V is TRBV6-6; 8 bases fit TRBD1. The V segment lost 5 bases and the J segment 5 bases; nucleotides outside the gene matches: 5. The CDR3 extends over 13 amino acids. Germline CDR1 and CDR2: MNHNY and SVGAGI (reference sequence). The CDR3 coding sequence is TGTGCCAGCAGTCGCACAGGGGGAAACGAGCAGTACTTC. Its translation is CASSRTGGNEQYF.